The clone carrying this TCR beta chain was seen repeatedly, ten times or more. Antigen: not known. The sample comes from a study of T cell repertoires in cytomegalovirus infection. General study points: What dominated the ex vivo response were HLA-C-restricted CMV-specific TCR beta clonotypes.

The CDR3 sequence is 15 residues long. Trimming removed 3 bases at V and 3 bases at J, with 13 bases between. Germline V CDR1 and CDR2: SGHTA, FQGNSA. TCRdb reprocessed the reads with MiXCR, giving one entry per CDR3 protein. The sample includes 300,000 to 450,000 distinct CDR3 sequences, about a sixth of them seen just once. The sample consisted of PBMCs. The source is a human donor in good health (CMV status not recorded). Some clones in this sample may be carry-over from other donors' samples. J is TRBJ2-3 and V is TRBV7-2; tentatively, D is TRBD1 (6 bases). CDR3 bases: TGTGCCAGCAGCTTTAGGGGGATACTAACAGATACGCAGTATTTT. It translates to CASSFRGILTDTQYF.